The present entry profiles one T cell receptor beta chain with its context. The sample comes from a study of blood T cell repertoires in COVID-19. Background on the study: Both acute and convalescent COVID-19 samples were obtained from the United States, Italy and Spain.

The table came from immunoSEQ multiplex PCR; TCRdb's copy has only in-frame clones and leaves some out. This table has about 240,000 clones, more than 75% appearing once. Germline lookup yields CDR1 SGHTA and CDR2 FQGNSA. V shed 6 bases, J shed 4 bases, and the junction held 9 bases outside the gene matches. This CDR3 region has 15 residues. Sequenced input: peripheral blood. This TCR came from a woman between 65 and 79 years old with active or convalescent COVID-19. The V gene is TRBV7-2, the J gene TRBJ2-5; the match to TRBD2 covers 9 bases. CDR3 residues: CASRQGLAARETQYF. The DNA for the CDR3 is TGTGCCAGCAGACAGGGACTAGCCGCCAGAGAGACCCAGTACTTC.